These 32 T cell receptor beta chains originate from one sample sequenced in a study of tumor-infiltrating lymphocytes in localized non-small cell lung cancer. Only in-frame clones appear in the TCRdb table, and some are missing; sequencing was by immunoSEQ multiplex PCR. Of roughly 7,200 clones in the sample, about two thirds were seen once. Sequencing used lung tumor tissue. These receptors were taken from a human donor with non-small cell lung cancer.

The gene calls are TRBV4-3 and TRBJ2-7; TRBD1 matches 7 bases. This CDR3 contains 13 residues. The V gene's germline CDR1 is LGHNA and CDR2 YSLEER. Trimming cost V 0 bases and J 4 bases; bases outside gene matches: 0. CDR3 nucleotide sequence: TGCGCCAGCAGCCAAGACAGGGGGTACGAGCAGTACTTC. Translation: CASSQDRGYEQYF.

This clone was seen only a few times. The V gene is TRBV14, the J gene TRBJ2-3, with 10 bases matching TRBD2. Germline V gene lookup returns CDR1 SGHDN and CDR2 FVKESK. This CDR3 is 16 amino acids long. V trimming: 2 bases; J trimming: 2 bases; junction bases outside the gene matches: 4. The CDR3 here is CASSQRLAGLTDTQYF. CDR3 nucleotides: TGTGCCAGCAGCCAACGACTAGCGGGCCTCACAGATACGCAGTATTTT.

This clone was observed a few times. The chain joins TRBV27 to TRBJ1-2; D gene ambiguous. The CDR3 is 15 amino acids. Germline values: CDR1 MNHEY, CDR2 SMNVEV (reference sequence). The V end was cut by 6 bases, the J end by 2 bases, with 16 bases between. The CDR3 sequence: CASSQDGRPNYGYTF. In nucleotides, the CDR3 is TGTGCCAGCAGCCAGGACGGCAGGCCCAACTATGGCTACACCTTC.

The rearrangement uses TRBV27 and TRBJ2-5, with unresolved D. This CDR3 is built from 13 residues. From germline, CDR1 is MNHEY and CDR2 SMNVEV (reference sequence). V was cut by 5 bases and J by 5 bases, with 12 bases left in between. The DNA for the CDR3 is TGTGCCAGCAGTCCAAACCCGAGGGAGACCCAGTACTTC. This gives the protein CASSPNPRETQYF.

This clone has only a few counts. This chain connects TRBV5-1 to TRBJ2-7; D might be TRBD2 (6 bases). The CDR3 extends over 16 amino acids. V lost 3 bases, J lost 6 bases, and 22 bases lay in between. Germline CDR1 SGHRS, CDR2 YFSETQ. For the CDR3, the DNA is TGCGCCAGCAGCTGGGCGACCGGGACTCTCTCTGGCGAGCAGTACTTC. Translated: CASSWATGTLSGEQYF.

The rearrangement joins TRBV2 to TRBJ2-1; 8 positions match TRBD2. The junction had 2 bases not matched to a gene; V was cut back by 0 bases and J by 4 bases. Germline V lookup: CDR1 SNHLY, CDR2 FYNNEI. CDR3 length equals 15 residues. CDR3 bases: TGTGCCAGCAGTGAAGCTAGCGGGATGTACAATGAGCAGTTCTTC. Protein sequence: CASSEASGMYNEQFF.

The chain links TRBV29-1 to TRBJ2-1, with TRBD2 matching 12 bases. V shed 3 bases and J 7 bases; nucleotides not matched to a gene: 10. Germline V lookup: CDR1 SQVTM, CDR2 ANQGSEA. CDR3 size: 16 residues. CDR3 nucleotide sequence: TGCAGCGTTGAGAGGACTAGCGGGACTAACAAGAATGAGCAGTTCTTC. This translates into CSVERTSGTNKNEQFF.

The chain combines TRBV28 with TRBJ2-7, with TRBD1 as a possible D gene (6 bases). This CDR3 comprises 14 residues. Trimming removed 2 bases at V and 4 bases at J, with 12 bases between. The germline V gene has CDR1 MDHEN and CDR2 SYDVKM. DNA of the CDR3: TGTGCCAGCAGTTTAAGGGCAGGGGTATACGAGCAGTACTTC. Translating it yields CASSLRAGVYEQYF.

J is TRBJ2-3 and V is TRBV5-5; D is undetermined. Germline V gene data show CDR1 as SGHKS and CDR2 as YYEKEE (reference sequence). The length of the CDR3 is 15 residues. The V end was cut by 4 bases, the J end by 6 bases, with 18 bases between. CDR3 in DNA: TGTGCCAGCAGCCAGTCGGCCCTGCTGTTGGATACGCAGTATTTT. As protein: CASSQSALLLDTQYF.

This clone was found a few times. The chain recombines TRBV7-2 with TRBJ2-7; D is ambiguous. The CDR3 covers 13 residues. Germline V lookup: CDR1 SGHTA, CDR2 FQGNSA. The V gene lost 0 bases and the J gene lost 2 bases, with 5 bases spanning the gap. The CDR3: CASSLALPYEQYF. The CDR3 coding sequence is TGTGCCAGCAGCTTAGCCCTCCCCTACGAGCAGTACTTC.

The chain carries TRBV5-6 and TRBJ1-2, with D perhaps TRBD1 (5 bases). Germline V gene lookup returns CDR1 SGHDT and CDR2 YYEEEE. This CDR3 comprises 13 residues. V gave up 5 bases and J gave up 7 bases, with 15 bases separating them. In DNA form, the CDR3 reads TGTGCCAGCAGGCAGAGGGCAGGGCGTGGCTACACCTTC. This gives the protein CASRQRAGRGYTF.

The chain joins TRBV7-2 to TRBJ1-1; 9 bases map to TRBD1. Germline V gene sequence: CDR1 SGHTA, CDR2 FQGNSA. This CDR3 has 15 amino acids. V dropped 4 bases and J dropped 2; count of bases not matched to a gene: 5. The CDR3 spells CASSSDRGENTEAFF. The DNA of the CDR3 is TGTGCCAGCAGCTCCGACAGGGGGGAAAACACTGAAGCTTTCTTT.

This clone was seen only a few times. The chain uses TRBV19 and TRBJ1-5; 7 bases agree with TRBD1. V dropped 3 bases and J dropped 0; count of bases not matched to a gene: 11. Per the germline V gene, CDR1 is LNHDA and CDR2 is SQIVND (reference sequence). The CDR3 loop spans 18 amino acids. CDR3 nucleotides: TGTGCCAGTAGTATTACCAGGGGGATCGTTACTAGCAATCAGCCCCAGCATTTT. Translated: CASSITRGIVTSNQPQHF.

The V and J genes are TRBV30 and TRBJ2-1; D is unresolved. The V gene's germline CDR1 is GTSNPN and CDR2 SVGIG (reference sequence). Trimming removed 0 bases at V and 9 bases at J, with 9 bases between. This CDR3 is 12 amino acids long. CDR3 region: CAWSVLGPEQFF. CDR3 coding DNA: TGTGCCTGGAGTGTATTGGGCCCTGAGCAGTTCTTC.

The chain has TRBV19 and TRBJ2-2, with D perhaps TRBD2 (5 bases). Trimming shortened V by 5 bases and J by 2 bases, and 9 bases separated the two germline ends. The germline CDR1 and CDR2 sequences are LNHDA and SQIVND (reference sequence). There are 14 residues in the CDR3. The CDR3 coding sequence is TGTGCCAGTAGTTCTCTAGCCAACACCGGGGAGCTGTTTTTT. It is translated as CASSSLANTGELFF.

V gene TRBV7-2 combines with J gene TRBJ2-5; TRBD1 might be the D (5 bases). The CDR3 sequence is 15 residues long. V lost 2 bases and J 2 bases, leaving 12 bases between the germline ends. Germline V gene sequence: CDR1 SGHTA, CDR2 FQGNSA. For the CDR3, the DNA is TGTGCCAGCAGCTTATGGAGACAGTTACAAGAGACCCAGTACTTC. As protein: CASSLWRQLQETQYF.

The chain is built from TRBV5-1 and TRBJ2-3, with a weak D call TRBD2 (6 bases). The germline V gene encodes CDR1 SGHRS and CDR2 YFSETQ. Trimming removed 3 bases at V and 5 bases at J, with 19 bases between. The CDR3 spans 16 residues. CDR3 nucleotide sequence: TGCGCCAGCAGCTCCGGACTACGGTCCCCACAAGATACGCAGTATTTT. Protein sequence: CASSSGLRSPQDTQYF.

Only a few counts were recorded for this clone. This chain connects TRBV5-4 to TRBJ1-1; D not resolved. This CDR3 spans 13 amino acids. The germline V gene encodes CDR1 SGHNT and CDR2 YYREEE (reference sequence). Trimming pared 0 bases from V and 1 base from J, leaving 4 bases between. In DNA form, the CDR3 reads TGTGCCAGCAGCTTGGCAGCGAACACTGAAGCTTTCTTT. Protein sequence: CASSLAANTEAFF.

This sequence joins TRBV6-5 and TRBJ1-2; a weak D match, TRBD1 (6 bases). Germline loops: CDR1 MNHEY, CDR2 SVGAGI. V was trimmed by 5 bases and J by 2 bases, leaving 9 bases between them. The CDR3 has 13 residues. The CDR3 DNA follows: TGTGCCAGCAGTGTGACAGGAAACTATGGCTACACCTTC. Translated, it gives CASSVTGNYGYTF.

This clone was detected once. As DNA, the CDR3 is TGTGCCAGCAGCCAAGAGGGCACTCTGAACACCGGGGAGCTGTTTTTT. Protein sequence: CASSQEGTLNTGELFF. The chain is built from TRBV14 and TRBJ2-2; D not certain. The CDR3 length is 16 residues. V was trimmed by 0 bases and J by 1 base, leaving 9 bases between them. CDR1 and CDR2 from the germline V gene are SGHDN and FVKESK.

This clone was seen only a few times. The chain recombines TRBV27 with TRBJ1-2, with 7 nucleotides matching TRBD1. V gave up 4 bases and J gave up 2 bases; unmatched junction bases: 4. This CDR3 is 14 amino acids long. From germline, CDR1 is MNHEY and CDR2 SMNVEV (reference sequence). CDR3 nucleotide sequence: TGTGCCAGCAGTTCCACAGGGGCCAACTATGGCTACACCTTC. Translated, it gives CASSSTGANYGYTF.

In this sample, this clone is medium-sized (0.01 to 0.1%). The V gene is TRBV9, the J gene TRBJ2-2, with 11 bases identical to TRBD1. J lost 6 bases, V lost 2 bases, and 3 bases had no gene match. This CDR3 spans 15 amino acids. In germline, CDR1 is SGDLS, CDR2 YYNGEE. CDR3 sequence: CASSVKGQGAGELFF. The CDR3, as DNA: TGTGCCAGCAGCGTTAAGGGACAGGGGGCCGGGGAGCTGTTTTTT.

As for this clone: This specimen includes other DNA sequences encoding the same CDR3. The genes are TRBV7-8 and TRBJ1-5; D not certain. The CDR3 totals 15 residues. Germline loops: CDR1 SGHVS, CDR2 FQNEAQ. V was shortened by 1 base and J by 1 base, with 8 bases between the two germline ends. CDR3 nucleotides: TGTGCCAGCAGCTTAGTCTGGGCGAGCAATCAGCCCCAGCATTTT. Protein sequence: CASSLVWASNQPQHF. Variable domain in full (rest from reference TRBV7-8 and TRBJ1-5): GAGVSQSPRYKVAKRGQDVALRCDPISGHVSLFWYQQALGQGPEFLTYFQNEAQLDKSGLPSDRFFAERPEGSVSTLKIQRTQQEDSAVYLCASSLVWASNQPQHFGDGTRLSIL.

The chain combines TRBV6-5 with TRBJ2-1; 9 bases fit TRBD1. CDR1 and CDR2 (germline): MNHEY, SVGAGI. The CDR3 covers 15 residues. With V trimmed by 5 bases and J by 8 bases, 10 bases remained unmatched. The CDR3 DNA follows: TGTGCCAGCAGTACACGGACAGGGGTTGGGGATGAGCAGTTCTTC. Residues: CASSTRTGVGDEQFF.

In this sample, this clone is medium-sized. The chain joins TRBV23-1 to TRBJ2-1; D perhaps matches TRBD2 (6 bases). TRBV23-1 is designated an ORF whose function remains uncertain. The CDR3 contains 18 residues. Trimming pared 0 bases from V and 5 bases from J, leaving 20 bases between. In DNA form, the CDR3 reads TGCGCCAGCAGTCAATCAGGGGCGGGAACCCGAGGCGACAATGAGCAGTTCTTC. Its protein is CASSQSGAGTRGDNEQFF.

This clone turned up a few times. The chain couples TRBV2 to TRBJ1-1; 10 nucleotides match TRBD1. This CDR3 is 14 amino acids long. Unmatched junction bases numbered 1, after V lost 1 base and J lost 5 bases. From germline, CDR1 is SNHLY and CDR2 FYNNEI. Here the CDR3 DNA reads TGTGCCAGCAGTGAAGGGACAGGGGGAACTGAAGCTTTCTTT. It is translated as CASSEGTGGTEAFF.

This chain connects TRBV9 to TRBJ1-4, with 7 bases matching TRBD1. The germline V gene has CDR1 SGDLS and CDR2 YYNGEE. Trimming at V came to 3 bases and at J to 4 bases, leaving 9 bases not matched to a gene. This CDR3 comprises 16 residues. Here the CDR3 reads CASSAWGDRVNEKLFF. CDR3 DNA sequence: TGTGCCAGCAGCGCATGGGGGGACAGAGTTAATGAAAAACTGTTTTTT.

The table lists this clone with a few counts. The chain is built from TRBV9 and TRBJ1-3, with D hard to call. The CDR3 runs to 14 residues. Germline V gene sequence: CDR1 SGDLS, CDR2 YYNGEE. The V gene lost 0 bases and the J gene lost 1 base, with 5 bases spanning the gap. In nucleotides, the CDR3 is TGTGCCAGCAGCGTAGCCACATCTGGAAACACCATATATTTT. This codes for CASSVATSGNTIYF. Combining the CDR3 with reference TRBV9 and TRBJ1-3 gives the whole variable domain DSGVTQTPKHLITATGQRVTLRCSPRSGDLSVYWYQQSLDQGLQFLIQYYNGEERAKGNILERFSAQQFPDLHSELNLSSLELGDSALYFCASSVATSGNTIYFGEGSWLTVV.

The V call is TRBV29-1, the J call TRBJ1-1; possibly TRBD1 for D (5 bases). The CDR3 extends over 13 amino acids. Germline CDR1 reads SQVTM; CDR2 reads ANQGSEA. Trimming took off 7 bases at V and 1 base at J, with 13 bases between the two ends. CDR3 nucleotides: TGCAGCGACAGAGCGGGGCCGAACACTGAAGCTTTCTTT. Its translation: CSDRAGPNTEAFF.

Written as DNA, the CDR3 is TGTGCCAGCAGCTTAGACCCCCATAGGAACACTGAAGCTTTCTTT. It specifies CASSLDPHRNTEAFF. The chain joins TRBV7-2 to TRBJ1-1; no reliable D call. Trimming removed 1 base from V and 1 base from J, with 10 bases in between. CDR3 length: 15 amino acids. The germline V gene has CDR1 SGHTA and CDR2 FQGNSA.

The rearrangement joins TRBV7-2 to TRBJ2-2; D not resolved. Germline V gives CDR1 SGHTA, CDR2 FQGNSA. V was pared by 7 bases and J by 5 bases, with 11 bases between. This CDR3 region has 13 residues. The CDR3 DNA reads as TGTGCCAGCACGCCAATCTCAACCGGGGAGCTGTTTTTT. The encoded protein is CASTPISTGELFF.

The gene calls are TRBV11-3 and TRBJ1-2; D is unresolved. The CDR3 consists of 11 residues. Between the trimmed V and J ends, which lost 8 bases and 2 bases, there was a span of 6 bases. Germline-derived CDR1 and CDR2 are SGHNT and YENEEA. The CDR3 loop reads CASGNNYGYTF. Here the CDR3 DNA reads TGTGCCAGCGGTAACAACTATGGCTACACCTTC.